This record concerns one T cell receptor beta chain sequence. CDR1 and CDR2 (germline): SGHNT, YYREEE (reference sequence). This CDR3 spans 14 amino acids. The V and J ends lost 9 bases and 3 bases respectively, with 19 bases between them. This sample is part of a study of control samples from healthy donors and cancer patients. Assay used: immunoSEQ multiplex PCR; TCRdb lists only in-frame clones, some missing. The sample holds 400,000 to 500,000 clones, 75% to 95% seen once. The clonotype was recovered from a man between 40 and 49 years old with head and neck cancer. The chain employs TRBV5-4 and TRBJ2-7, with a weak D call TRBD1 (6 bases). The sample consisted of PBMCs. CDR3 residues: CATRTARGNYEQYF. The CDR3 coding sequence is TGTGCCACCAGGACGGCAAGGGGGAACTACGAGCAGTACTTC.